This passage covers 15 T cell receptor beta chains from one sample sequenced in a study (dated by TCRdb to about 2016). Library construction relied on RT-PCR. Sequencing instrument: Illumina MiSeq. Using fastp trimming at Q25 and MiXCR clonotype assembly, TCRdb reanalyzed the public sequencing data and kept in-frame beta chains. For every CDR3 protein sequence, its rows merge into one entry that carries the most common genes and DNA. In all, the sample holds about 680,000 distinct CDR3 sequences, and 12% to 15% of those were seen once. The ten largest clones represent roughly 3.6% of the sample. Sequenced material: memory CD4+ T cells from blood. The receptors come from a female donor in good health, serving as a healthy control.

The rearrangement links TRBV11-2 to TRBJ1-3, with 7 bases lining up with TRBD1. Trimming removed 3 bases from V and 0 bases from J; junction bases left unmatched: 8. The germline V gene has CDR1 SGHAT and CDR2 FQNNGV. The CDR3 consists of 17 residues. CDR3 DNA: TGTGCCAGCAGCTTGATCGGGACAGCCAACTCTGGAAACACCATATATTTT. As protein: CASSLIGTANSGNTIYF.

In its sample, this clonotype was seen a few times. The V gene is TRBV4-1, the J gene TRBJ2-5; TRBD2 might be the D (5 bases). There are 16 residues in the CDR3. The V gene's germline CDR1 is MGHRA and CDR2 YSYEKL. Between the trimmed V and J ends, which lost 0 bases and 1 base, there was a span of 12 bases. The CDR3 here is CASSQDGQRSQETQYF. Here the CDR3 DNA reads TGCGCCAGCAGCCAAGATGGTCAGCGGTCCCAAGAGACCCAGTACTTC.

This chain connects TRBV19 to TRBJ1-4; TRBD1 is a possible D gene (5 bases). CDR1 and CDR2 from the germline V gene are LNHDA and SQIVND (reference sequence). V lost 7 bases and J lost 4, with 10 bases in between. The CDR3 length is 13 residues. CDR3 sequence (DNA): TGTGCCAGTAAGGGGACTTTTAATGAAAAACTGTTTTTT. Translating it yields CASKGTFNEKLFF.

This clonotype was observed a handful of times. The chain uses TRBV5-1 and TRBJ2-1, with 8 bases that match TRBD2. The CDR3 has 15 residues. V gave up 3 bases and J gave up 9 bases; unmatched junction bases: 11. From germline, CDR1 is SGHRS and CDR2 YFSETQ. This CDR3 is CASSSSGGPRLEQFF. CDR3 bases: TGCGCCAGCAGCTCCTCGGGGGGGCCGCGTCTTGAGCAGTTCTTC. Full variable domain (rest looked up from reference TRBV5-1 and TRBJ2-1): KAGVTQTPRYLIKTRGQQVTLSCSPISGHRSVSWYQQTPGQGLQFLFEYFSETQRNKGNFPGRFSGRQFSNSRSEMNVSTLELGDSALYLCASSSSGGPRLEQFFGPGTRLTVL.

This clonotype was seen repeatedly, ten times or more. V is TRBV29-1 and J is TRBJ2-3; D is unclear. The CDR3 sequence is 12 residues long. Trimming left V 5 bases short and J 4 bases short, with 10 bases between. Per germline, CDR1 SQVTM and CDR2 ANQGSEA. The CDR3 region has the DNA TGCAGCGTTCGGGTTATAGCAGATACGCAGTATTTT. It yields the protein CSVRVIADTQYF.

This chain joins TRBV24-1 and TRBJ2-3; weak D call: TRBD1 (5 bases). V lost 10 bases, J lost 4 bases, and 11 bases lay in between. The CDR3 sequence is 12 residues long. The germline CDR1 and CDR2 sequences are KGHDR and SFDVKD. CDR3 in amino acids: CATVGAADTQYF. CDR3 in DNA: TGTGCCACGGTAGGGGCCGCAGATACGCAGTATTTT.

This clonotype was detected only a few times. V gene TRBV6-2 or TRBV6-3 combines with J gene TRBJ2-1; D not certain. Trimming shortened V by 2 bases and J by 5 bases, and 10 bases separated the two germline ends. This CDR3 spans 14 amino acids. CDR1 is MNHEY and CDR2 is SVGEGT in the germline V gene. CDR3 in amino acids: CASSYSPWNNEQFF. Written as DNA, the CDR3 is TGTGCCAGCAGTTACAGCCCCTGGAACAATGAGCAGTTCTTC.

This clonotype was observed at least ten times. The chain combines TRBV10-3 with TRBJ2-1; no firm D call. V lost 3 bases, J lost 7 bases, and 10 bases lay in between. The CDR3 runs 13 residues. CDR1 is ENHRY, CDR2 SYGVKD, per germline. Written as DNA, the CDR3 is TGTGCCATCAGTGAACCCGGGCGGAATGAGCAGTTCTTC. Amino acids: CAISEPGRNEQFF.

The chain carries TRBV3-1 and TRBJ2-3, with D tentatively TRBD1 (6 bases). Germline values: CDR1 LGHDT, CDR2 YNNKEL (reference sequence). Between the trimmed V and J ends, which lost 4 bases and 6 bases, there was a span of 14 bases. The CDR3 extends over 14 amino acids. The CDR3 region has the DNA TGTGCCAGCAGCCCCCGGGGCCAGGGGGATACGCAGTATTTT. Translating it yields CASSPRGQGDTQYF.

The DNA of the CDR3 is TGTGCCAGCAGCTCCAGCTTGAGAGGGGAGCTGTTTTTT. Translated, it gives CASSSSLRGELFF. This chain links TRBV7-6 with TRBJ2-2; D is uncertain. There are 13 residues in the CDR3. CDR1 SGHVS and CDR2 FNYEAQ come from the germline V gene. V shed 4 bases and J shed 8 bases, with 11 bases lying between them. Full variable domain (remainder filled in from reference TRBV7-6 and TRBJ2-2): GAGVSQSPRYKVTKRGQDVALRCDPISGHVSLYWYRQALGQGPEFLTYFNYEAQQDKSGLPNDRFSAERPEGSISTLTIQRTEQRDSAMYRCASSSSLRGELFFGEGSRLTVL.

The chain employs TRBV28 and TRBJ2-7; D uncertain. The CDR3 spans 12 residues. Germline V gene lookup returns CDR1 MDHEN and CDR2 SYDVKM. V was clipped by 6 bases and J by 3 bases, with 9 bases between them. The CDR3: CASREQDYEQYF. The CDR3 DNA reads as TGTGCCAGCAGAGAGCAGGACTACGAGCAGTACTTC.

The V gene is TRBV7-2, the J gene TRBJ2-3; TRBD2 matches at 8 bases. The CDR3 is made up of 16 amino acids. V was pared by 1 base and J by 1 base, with 4 bases of the junction left unmatched. In germline, CDR1 is SGHTA, CDR2 FQGNSA. The CDR3 reads CASSLEAGVRTDTQYF. The CDR3 nucleotides are TGTGCCAGCAGCTTAGAAGCGGGGGTTCGCACAGATACGCAGTATTTT.

This clonotype was picked up many times. The chain has TRBV29-1 and TRBJ2-1; 8 positions agree with TRBD1. The CDR3 loop spans 14 amino acids. The V segment lost 6 bases and the J segment 7 bases; nucleotides outside the gene matches: 11. CDR1 and CDR2 (germline): SQVTM, ANQGSEA. This chain's CDR3 is CSVMGVQGVNEQFF. CDR3 DNA: TGCAGCGTGATGGGGGTACAGGGGGTGAATGAGCAGTTCTTC.

This clonotype has ten or more counts. The rearrangement links TRBV20-1 to TRBJ1-3; the D is unclear. The V end was cut by 3 bases, the J end by 3 bases, with 15 bases between. CDR1 is DFQATT, CDR2 SNEGSKA, per germline (reference sequence). The CDR3 is 15 amino acids. The CDR3 DNA sequence: TGCAGTGCTAGGAGGGAAGAAGGAAGTGGAAACACCATATATTTT. The encoded protein is CSARREEGSGNTIYF.

This clonotype has just a few counts. CDR3 sequence (DNA): TGCGCCAGCAGTCTACAGGGGCCGAGCTCCTACAATGAGCAGTTCTTC. It yields the protein CASSLQGPSSYNEQFF. The V call is TRBV5-1, the J call TRBJ2-1; 7 nucleotides agree with TRBD1. Germline CDR1 reads SGHRS; CDR2 reads YFSETQ. With 5 bases clipped from V and 0 bases from J, the junction kept 8 bases outside the gene matches. The CDR3 covers 16 residues. Based on the CDR3 plus reference TRBV5-1 and TRBJ2-1, the full variable domain is KAGVTQTPRYLIKTRGQQVTLSCSPISGHRSVSWYQQTPGQGLQFLFEYFSETQRNKGNFPGRFSGRQFSNSRSEMNVSTLELGDSALYLCASSLQGPSSYNEQFFGPGTRLTVL.